Here is one T cell receptor (beta chain) with its context. Within the sample, other DNA sequences also encode this same CDR3. The data derive from a study of cytomegalovirus exposure and HLA in healthy donors. Libraries were prepared by immunoSEQ multiplex PCR; TCRdb keeps only in-frame clonotypes and omits some of them. The sample lists 130,000 to 150,000 clones, about nine tenths occurring once. Trimming removed 1 base from V and 2 bases from J, with 8 bases in between. Germline V gene lookup returns CDR1 SEHNR and CDR2 FQNEAQ (reference sequence). There are 14 residues in the CDR3. This chain joins TRBV7-9 and TRBJ1-2, with a weak D call TRBD1 (6 bases). The TCR comes from a woman in her thirties in good health and CMV-seropositive. Specimen: PBMCs. The CDR3 region has the DNA TGTGCCAGCAGCTTAGGGCAGGGGAACTATGGCTACACCTTC. This encodes CASSLGQGNYGYTF.